Below, 10 T cell receptor beta chains from the same sample are listed, as sequenced in a study of blood T cell repertoires in COVID-19. Profiled with immunoSEQ multiplex PCR; TCRdb holds only in-frame clones, not every one. The profile shows approximately 200,000 clones, 70% to 90% of them singletons. The source material was PBMCs or T cells enriched from blood (not recorded which). These TCRs come from a man younger than 45 who had recovered from COVID-19.

Remarks on this clone: At one of its ends the junction is not consistent with the germline gene, which may arise from a read error. The chain joins TRBV7-7 to TRBJ2-3, with 8 bases identical to TRBD1. The CDR3 runs 16 residues. The germline CDR1 and CDR2 sequences are SSHAT and FNYEAQ (reference sequence). CDR3 loop: CASSSIGQGRTDTQYF. The CDR3 DNA sequence: TGTGCTAGCAGCTCAATCGGACAGGGACGCACAGATACGCAGTATTTT.

The CDR3 DNA follows: TGCAGCGTGGACAGGGAAGTTGGCAATGAGCAGTTCTTC. It translates to CSVDREVGNEQFF. The genes are TRBV29-1 and TRBJ2-1; 8 positions match TRBD1. The CDR3 consists of 13 residues. Germline V lookup: CDR1 SQVTM, CDR2 ANQGSEA. V lost 6 bases to trimming and J lost 6 bases; unmatched junction nucleotides: 7.

V is TRBV27 and J is TRBJ1-5; the D is unclear. Between the trimmed V and J ends, which lost 6 bases and 0 bases, there was a span of 12 bases. The CDR3 has 15 residues. CDR1 MNHEY and CDR2 SMNVEV come from the germline V gene (reference sequence). The CDR3 is CASSYAVNSNQPQHF. The CDR3 DNA sequence: TGTGCCAGCAGCTATGCGGTGAATAGCAATCAGCCCCAGCATTTT.

The gene calls are TRBV11-2 and TRBJ1-4; D not certain. Germline V gene lookup returns CDR1 SGHAT and CDR2 FQNNGV. The CDR3 is made up of 17 amino acids. V was shortened by 2 bases and J by 6 bases, with 19 bases between the two germline ends. CDR3 coding DNA: TGTGCCAGCAGCTTAAACGGGAACCGGCCACCCGATGAAAAACTGTTTTTT. Its translation: CASSLNGNRPPDEKLFF.

This clone was seen a handful of times. The genes are TRBV6-2 or TRBV6-3 and TRBJ1-5; tentatively, D is TRBD1 (5 bases). The CDR3 spans 15 residues. Per the germline V gene, CDR1 is MNHEY and CDR2 is SVGEGT. Trimming removed 0 bases at V and 7 bases at J, with 13 bases between. CDR3 amino acids: CASSYSPDTLQPQHF. Here the CDR3 DNA reads TGTGCCAGCAGTTACTCTCCGGACACGTTACAGCCCCAGCATTTT.

V and J are TRBV10-2 and TRBJ2-7; possible D gene TRBD1, 5 bases. V lost 7 bases, J lost 3 bases, and 19 bases lay in between. Germline V lookup: CDR1 WSHSY, CDR2 SAAADI. The CDR3 extends over 15 amino acids. CDR3 region: CASKGQGWELYEQYF. The CDR3 DNA sequence: TGCGCCAGCAAGGGGCAAGGCTGGGAACTCTACGAGCAGTACTTC.

The chain joins TRBV28 to TRBJ2-7; TRBD2 matches 7 bases. This CDR3 comprises 17 residues. V lost 6 bases and J lost 0; bases outside the gene matches: 14. The germline V gene has CDR1 MDHEN and CDR2 SYDVKM. CDR3 protein: CASSLVVWEGSSYEQYF. The CDR3 region has the DNA TGTGCCAGCAGCTTAGTTGTCTGGGAGGGGAGCTCCTACGAGCAGTACTTC.

The chain carries TRBV5-4 and TRBJ2-3; D may be TRBD1 (5 bases). The CDR3 sequence is 16 residues long. V was trimmed by 0 bases and J by 3 bases, leaving 14 bases between them. Germline loops: CDR1 SGHNT, CDR2 YYREEE (reference sequence). The CDR3 sequence: CASSLVGRVKTDTQYF. CDR3 bases: TGTGCCAGCAGCTTGGTCGGCAGGGTGAAAACAGATACGCAGTATTTT.

The V and J genes are TRBV2 and TRBJ1-6, with 8 bases identical to TRBD1. Trimming removed 6 bases from V and 8 bases from J; junction bases left unmatched: 6. Germline V gives CDR1 SNHLY, CDR2 FYNNEI. There are 14 residues in the CDR3. CDR3 in amino acids: CASRIQGGDSPLHF. CDR3 sequence (DNA): TGTGCCAGCAGGATACAGGGGGGGGATTCACCCCTCCACTTT.

This chain connects TRBV18 to TRBJ2-1; TRBD2 matches at 8 bases. CDR3 length: 16 residues. CDR1 and CDR2 (germline): KGHSH, LQKENI. Trimming took 0 bases from V and 2 from J; bases not matched to a gene: 3. This chain's CDR3 is CASSPPAGGAYNEQFF. The CDR3 DNA sequence: TGTGCCAGCTCACCACCCGCGGGAGGCGCCTACAATGAGCAGTTCTTC.